Sequencing of this T cell receptor (beta chain) was carried out in a study of Japanese encephalitis immunity and Zika vaccine responses (dated by TCRdb to the early 2020s). General notes on the study: The included participants were given three 5.0 ug doses of alum-adjuvanted ZPIV at weeks 0, 4 and 28. Eleven to twelve participants were given two doses of JEV vaccine (IXIARO) 28 days apart, two to three months before the first ZPIV dose. Around twelve participants received one dose of YFV vaccine (YF-VAX) before ZPIV, and some 10 participants were flavivirus-naive. For TCR sequencing, over 5 representative participants were chosen from each pre-vaccination group, with samples at week 0 (after pre-vaccination, before ZPIV) and week 52. TCR repertoires from a few flavivirus-naive individuals were additionally analyzed at weeks 2, 6 and 52 after the start of ZPIV vaccination. For stimulation, either ZIKV structural-protein peptide pools divided into flavivirus-conserved and non-conserved sets were used, or JEV or YFV peptides matching the pre-vaccination. The ZIKV peptides, 15-mers that overlapped by 11 residues, were chosen for containing NetMHCpan/NetMHCII-predicted epitopes with affinity below 50 nM. The study asked whether earlier vaccination against Japanese encephalitis virus (JEV) or yellow fever virus (YFV) shaped CD4 T cell responses to the Zika vaccine. Study-wide findings and limitations: JEV-pre-vaccinated donors showed higher repertoire similarity across time-points and stimulations than YFV-pre-vaccinated donors, indicating more clonotypes common to ZIKV and JEV stimulation. The analysis covered only a subset of trial participants who had three doses and adequate samples, rather than the whole vaccinated cohort. After ZPIV, a significant decrease in repertoire richness of CD4 T cells responding to conserved ZIKV epitopes was observed in JEV-pre-vaccinated donors. Samples grouped by participant and showed no similarity between individuals, suggesting that no public TCRs were detected. Only a few individuals showed CD8 T cell responses to ZIKV peptide pools, and those responses were very low in magnitude. Peptide-pool deconvolution was not performed because of sample size limitations, and consequently the individual peptides driving cross-reactive responses were not identified.

PBMCs were labeled with CellTrace CFSE and were cultured for 5 to 6 days in RPMI containing around 7.8% human serum plus peptide pools at 0.8 to 1 ug/mL each. The enrolled adults were healthy, and microneutralization screening showed them to be seronegative for ZIKV, JEV, YFV, DENV and WNV. The samples were drawn from a phase 1 trial of an alum-adjuvanted Zika purified-inactivated virus (ZPIV) vaccine that was randomized, double-blinded and placebo-controlled. Peripheral blood mononuclear cells were isolated by standard procedure and stored frozen in liquid nitrogen until use. Reading from cysteine to phenylalanine, the CDR3 counts 14 amino acids. This entry keeps only the CDR3 DNA: 42 bases, framed from base 1. In the germline V gene, CDR1 corresponds to MDHEN and CDR2 to SYDVKM. Between the V and J ends, shortened by 5 bases and 9 bases respectively, the junction contains 14 bases. Library creation used 5' RACE. Before sequencing, the TCRbeta libraries were pooled in amounts proportional to the number of cells sorted for each library. RNAzol RT was used to extract total RNA from the sorted cells, and cDNA was then synthesized using an oligo(dT) primer together with a template-switching oligo. The TCRbeta V-CDR3-J region was PCR-amplified with Kapa HiFi using a SMARTer oligo primer and a TCRbeta constant-region primer. Illumina adaptors and sample-specific index barcodes were added in a second PCR, with HighPrep bead cleanup and a Bioanalyzer check confirming a band of roughly 650 bp. Sequencing of the libraries was done on an Illumina MiSeq using 2x151 bp paired-end reads. Per the original workflow: An in-house Java program demultiplexed the reads, and MiXCR assigned TCRbeta annotations and counted clonotypes. Repertoire overlap was measured with Morisita-Horn indices from the R package vegan, along with UPGMA clustering and Circos plots of recurring clonotypes. Shannon diversity and richness were normalized to the highest possible value given the input cell numbers, yielding values from 0 to 1. CDR3beta sequences were aligned with MUSCLE, distances computed with SeqinR, and multidimensional scaling plotted in R. The public reads were quality trimmed at Q25 with fastp and then assembled into clones with MiXCR by TCRdb, keeping productive beta chains. CDR3 protein sequences are deduplicated, and each keeps its most common genes and DNA. The V and J calls follow TCRdb's processing rather than the paper's. This sample has roughly 320 distinct CDR3 sequences in its table, and approximately 3.1% of those were observed once. The top ten clones comprise roughly 46% of the sample.

Compared with the rest of its sample, this clonotype is large (0.1 to 1%). No much larger clonotype is one base removed from it; base qualities were not supplied. The source is an adult man who received an inactivated Zika virus vaccine. The rearrangement combines TRBV28 with TRBJ1-6; there is no confident call for the D gene. The specimen was antigen-activated CD8+ T cells from blood, cultured, collected during a Zika inactivated vaccine study. CDR3 reads: CASSKTEVTSPLHF. The DNA sequence reads TGTGCCAGCAGTAAGACGGAGGTTACTTCACCCCTCCACTTT.